This entry lists 16 T cell receptor beta chains sequenced from one sample in a study of T cells in Graves' hyperthyroidism and ophthalmopathy. The source material, RNA transcripts, was used to amplify TCR beta CDR3 regions. The primer set for the first-round RT-PCR of the TCR CDR3 was HTBI. A single record per CDR3 protein comes from TCRdb applying MiXCR to the multiplex PCR reads. Of around 430,000 distinct CDR3 sequences in the sample, more than 12% were seen once. The sequencing sample was made of blood. All receptors come from a woman in her 30s with Graves' hyperthyroidism.

This clonotype has only a few counts. The chain links TRBV20-1 to TRBJ2-4; no clear D. The V end was cut by 2 bases, the J end by 12 bases, with 17 bases between. The CDR3 extends over 13 amino acids. Germline V CDR1 and CDR2: DFQATT, SNEGSKA (reference sequence). CDR3 loop: CSARKGAADNQYF. CDR3 sequence (DNA): TGCAGTGCTAGAAAAGGCGCAGCAGATAATCAGTACTTC.

This chain uses TRBV6-2 or TRBV6-3 with TRBJ2-7; 11 positions match TRBD1. V was pared by 5 bases and J by 6 bases, with 12 bases of the junction left unmatched. Germline V CDR1 and CDR2: MNHEY, SVGEGT. This CDR3 has 16 residues. The CDR3, as DNA: TGTGCCAGCAGTCCAACAGGACAGGGGGCTTTGGGCGAGCAGTACTTC. Its translation: CASSPTGQGALGEQYF.

The chain employs TRBV9 and TRBJ2-7; no firm D call. Between the trimmed V and J ends, which lost 7 bases and 4 bases, there was a span of 9 bases. CDR1 and CDR2 (germline): SGDLS, YYNGEE. The CDR3 contains 11 residues. CDR3 loop: CASPVRYEQYF. In DNA, the CDR3 is TGTGCCAGCCCCGTACGGTACGAGCAGTACTTC.

This clonotype appeared a few times. The chain links TRBV6-1 to TRBJ2-5, with D possibly being TRBD1 (6 bases). The CDR3 is made up of 14 amino acids. Trimming left V 3 bases short and J 4 bases short, with 12 bases between. The germline V gene has CDR1 MNHNS and CDR2 SASEGT. Written as DNA, the CDR3 is TGTGCCAGCAGTGACGGGACAATATTAGAGACCCAGTACTTC. It specifies CASSDGTILETQYF.

Many counts were recorded for this clonotype. This sequence joins TRBV20-1 and TRBJ2-5, with 7 bases lining up with TRBD2. This CDR3 spans 13 amino acids. V lost 6 bases to trimming and J lost 2 bases; unmatched junction nucleotides: 6. Germline V gives CDR1 DFQATT, CDR2 SNEGSKA (reference sequence). CDR3 coding DNA: TGCAGTGCCCCGGGACTATCTCAAGAGACCCAGTACTTC. Amino acids: CSAPGLSQETQYF.

This clonotype has ten or more counts. V is TRBV11-2 and J is TRBJ2-3; 13 bases agree with TRBD2. The V segment lost 3 bases and the J segment 6 bases; nucleotides outside the gene matches: 9. CDR1 and CDR2 (germline): SGHAT, FQNNGV. The CDR3 sequence is 17 residues long. DNA of the CDR3: TGTGCCAGCAGCTTTACTAGCGGGAGGGCCCCAGGGGATACGCAGTATTTT. This gives the protein CASSFTSGRAPGDTQYF. The variable domain in full, with the rest retrieved from reference TRBV11-2 and TRBJ2-3, is EAGVAQSPRYKIIEKRQSVAFWCNPISGHATLYWYQQILGQGPKLLIQFQNNGVVDDSQLPKDRFSAERLKGVDSTLKIQPAKLEDSAVYLCASSFTSGRAPGDTQYFGPGTRLTVL.

This clonotype was counted between two and nine times. V gene TRBV7-3 combines with J gene TRBJ2-3; 16 bases are shared with TRBD2. The J segment lost 1 base and the V segment lost 2 bases, leaving 6 bases of the junction unmatched. Germline CDR1 reads SGHTA; CDR2 reads FQGTGA. CDR3 size: 19 residues. As DNA, the CDR3 is TGTGCCAGCAGCTTACCGGGACTAGCGGGAGGGGGTGGCACAGATACGCAGTATTTT. It yields the protein CASSLPGLAGGGGTDTQYF. Combining the CDR3 with reference TRBV7-3 and TRBJ2-3 gives the whole variable domain GAGVSQTPSNKVTEKGKYVELRCDPISGHTALYWYRQSLGQGPEFLIYFQGTGAADDSGLPNDRFFAVRPEGSVSTLKIQRTERGDSAVYLCASSLPGLAGGGGTDTQYFGPGTRLTVL.

The V gene is TRBV20-1, the J gene TRBJ2-3; TRBD2 matches 10 bases. J lost 5 bases, V lost 3 bases, and 14 bases had no gene match. CDR1 and CDR2 (germline): DFQATT, SNEGSKA (reference sequence). The CDR3 has 17 amino acids. CDR3 sequence reads: CSARLSSSGSYKDTQYF. The CDR3 DNA reads as TGCAGTGCTAGGTTGTCGTCTAGCGGGAGTTATAAAGATACGCAGTATTTT.

The chain has TRBV18 and TRBJ2-5; 7 bases match TRBD2. The assigned J gene may be wrong: the sequence end matches TRBJ2-1 better. Germline CDR1 is KGHSH and CDR2 is LQKENI. There are 12 residues in the CDR3. For the CDR3, the DNA is TGTGCCAGCTCACCTGGGCGGGAGACCCAGTTCTTC. Its protein product is CASSPGRETQFF.

The chain employs TRBV5-1 and TRBJ1-2; no definite D call. Per the germline V gene, CDR1 is SGHRS and CDR2 is YFSETQ. V shed 7 bases and J shed 1 base, with 11 bases lying between them. The CDR3 spans 13 residues. The CDR3 region has the DNA TGCGCCAGCGCCTTTCGAGTTAACTATGGCTACACCTTC. Its protein is CASAFRVNYGYTF. The variable domain in full, with the rest retrieved from reference TRBV5-1 and TRBJ1-2, is KAGVTQTPRYLIKTRGQQVTLSCSPISGHRSVSWYQQTPGQGLQFLFEYFSETQRNKGNFPGRFSGRQFSNSRSEMNVSTLELGDSALYLCASAFRVNYGYTFGSGTRLTVV.

This clonotype was seen many times. The J gene is TRBJ1-1, the V gene TRBV11-2; D gene uncertain. The germline V and J ends were trimmed by 5 bases and 5 bases, with 12 bases remaining between them. Germline V gives CDR1 SGHAT, CDR2 FQNNGV. CDR3 length: 13 amino acids. The CDR3 spells CASSNTVGTEAFF. CDR3 DNA sequence: TGTGCCAGCAGCAATACCGTAGGGACTGAAGCTTTCTTT.

The table lists this clonotype with many counts. V gene TRBV2 combines with J gene TRBJ2-5; D may be TRBD1 or TRBD2 (5 bases each). Deletions cut 8 bases from V and 5 bases from J, with 24 bases between. The CDR3 is made up of 16 amino acids. Germline lookup yields CDR1 SNHLY and CDR2 FYNNEI. CDR3 residues: CASWAGDPIPRETQYF. The CDR3 nucleotides read TGTGCCAGCTGGGCCGGGGACCCTATTCCTAGGGAGACCCAGTACTTC.

This clonotype was counted ten times or more. The rearrangement uses TRBV12-3 or TRBV12-4 and TRBJ2-1; D remains ambiguous. This CDR3 spans 14 amino acids. The V and J ends lost 5 bases and 5 bases respectively, with 13 bases between them. CDR3 nucleotides: TGTGCCAGCAGTCCCCCCGGCATTAACAATGAGCAGTTCTTC. Its protein is CASSPPGINNEQFF.

The chain has TRBV6-9 and TRBJ1-2, with a possible D match to TRBD1 (6 bases). Germline values: CDR1 MNHGY, CDR2 SVAAGI. This CDR3 spans 16 amino acids. Trimming took off 6 bases at V and 0 bases at J, with 17 bases between the two ends. The CDR3 DNA is TGTGCCAGCAGAGACAGGTTATTGGATACTAACTATGGCTACACCTTC. Encoded protein: CASRDRLLDTNYGYTF.

This clonotype has more than one count but fewer than ten. The rearrangement links TRBV6-1 to TRBJ1-3; D remains unclear. The CDR3 has 15 residues. Trimming cost V 5 bases and J 4 bases, with 15 bases left between them. Germline loops: CDR1 MNHNS, CDR2 SASEGT. The CDR3, as DNA: TGTGCCAGCAGTCTTAAGGCTGCAGAAGGAAACACCATATATTTT. Protein: CASSLKAAEGNTIYF.

The genes are TRBV10-3 and TRBJ2-5, with no clear D. Trimming removed 2 bases at V and 5 bases at J, with 9 bases between. This CDR3 spans 13 amino acids. Germline lookup yields CDR1 ENHRY and CDR2 SYGVKD. CDR3 DNA sequence: TGTGCCATCAGTGAGCTCCCCCGGGAGACCCAGTACTTC. Its translation: CAISELPRETQYF.